The next 12 T cell receptor beta chains were all read from a single sample in a study of blood T cell repertoires in COVID-19. The data were produced by immunoSEQ multiplex PCR, yet TCRdb's version contains in-frame clones alone and is incomplete. The sample comprises 200,000 or so clones, over 75% of which are singletons, and less than 4.5% rests with the top ten. Sequencing input: peripheral blood. The receptors were gathered from a man aged 45 to 65 with acute or convalescent COVID-19.

This sequence joins TRBV6-5 and TRBJ1-2; D may be TRBD1 (6 bases). V shed 2 bases and J shed 4 bases, with 11 bases lying between them. This CDR3 is built from 14 residues. Germline V gives CDR1 MNHEY, CDR2 SVGAGI. CDR3 nucleotide sequence: TGTGCCAGCAGTTACGCGGGGGGCGGCTATGGCTACACCTTC. The encoded protein is CASSYAGGGYGYTF.

The gene calls are TRBV12-5 and TRBJ2-1; D gene unclear. V lost 0 bases and J lost 5, with 8 bases in between. The CDR3 totals 14 residues. Germline V gives CDR1 LGHNT, CDR2 FRNRAP. The CDR3 coding sequence is TGTGCTAGTGGTTTGGTAACGAGGAACAATGAGCAGTTCTTC. Translated: CASGLVTRNNEQFF.

V usage is TRBV4-1 and J usage is TRBJ2-3; 10 bases match TRBD2. J was trimmed by 1 base and V by 4 bases; bases with no gene match: 5. This CDR3 comprises 16 residues. Germline V gives CDR1 MGHRA, CDR2 YSYEKL. The CDR3 DNA is TGCGCCAGCAGCCTCGGGACTAGCGCGGGCACAGATACGCAGTATTTT. Residues: CASSLGTSAGTDTQYF.

The chain couples TRBV9 to TRBJ2-7; 10 bases are a match to TRBD2. Germline CDR1 and CDR2: SGDLS and YYNGEE. There are 14 residues in the CDR3. V shed 2 bases and J 6 bases; nucleotides not matched to a gene: 5. CDR3 region: CASSVSGGASEQYF. The CDR3 bases are TGTGCCAGCAGCGTCAGCGGGGGGGCCTCCGAGCAGTACTTC.

This clone was picked up a small number of times. Here the CDR3 reads CASGLDRDTEAFF. The CDR3 DNA reads TGTGCTAGTGGTTTGGACAGGGACACTGAAGCTTTCTTT. The rearrangement uses TRBV12-5 and TRBJ1-1; D is possibly TRBD1 (6 bases). CDR3 length: 13 amino acids. The germline V gene has CDR1 LGHNT and CDR2 FRNRAP. V shed 1 base and J shed 3 bases, with 6 bases lying between them. The whole variable domain, filled in from reference TRBV12-5 and TRBJ1-1, reads DARVTQTPRHKVTEMGQEVTMRCQPILGHNTVFWYRQTMMQGLELLAYFRNRAPLDDSGMPKDRFSAEMPDATLATLKIQPSEPRDSAVYFCASGLDRDTEAFFGQGTRLTVV.

The CDR3 DNA follows: TGTGCCTGGAGTGTACGAACAGGGTACACTGAAGCTTTCTTT. This encodes CAWSVRTGYTEAFF. V gene TRBV30 combines with J gene TRBJ1-1, with D perhaps TRBD1 (6 bases). This CDR3 is built from 14 residues. V lost 0 bases and J lost 3, with 11 bases in between. Germline V gene data show CDR1 as GTSNPN and CDR2 as SVGIG (reference sequence).

The chain joins TRBV7-9 to TRBJ1-2; 9 nucleotides align to TRBD1. The V gene's germline CDR1 is SEHNR and CDR2 FQNEAQ (reference sequence). The CDR3 is 13 residues long. V gave up 5 bases and J gave up 5 bases; unmatched junction bases: 3. The DNA of the CDR3 is TGTGCCAGCAGCACAGGGGGCGAGTATGGCTACACCTTC. Translating gives CASSTGGEYGYTF.

The chain carries TRBV5-4 and TRBJ1-2; no firm D call. Germline lookup yields CDR1 SGHNT and CDR2 YYREEE (reference sequence). CDR3 size: 14 residues. The V end lost 0 bases, the J end lost 4 bases, and 10 bases lay between the germline ends. CDR3 bases: TGTGCCAGCAGCTTGGTCGGTTCCCCCTATGGCTACACCTTC. Residues: CASSLVGSPYGYTF.

V usage is TRBV24-1 and J usage is TRBJ1-1; D not resolved. This CDR3 comprises 14 residues. Trimming stripped 6 bases from V and 2 bases from J, with 12 bases between. Germline loops: CDR1 KGHDR, CDR2 SFDVKD. CDR3 amino acids: CATSPREGNTEAFF. The CDR3 DNA follows: TGTGCCACCAGTCCCCGGGAGGGAAACACTGAAGCTTTCTTT.

This clone is a singleton in its sample. CDR3 region: CASSLSTGSNTGELFF. In DNA form, the CDR3 reads TGTGCCAGCTCACTATCGACAGGGTCGAACACCGGGGAGCTGTTTTTT. The J gene is TRBJ2-2, the V gene TRBV18; 7 nucleotides line up with TRBD1. Trimming cost V 4 bases and J 0 bases; bases outside gene matches: 5. The CDR3 has 16 amino acids. The germline V gene has CDR1 KGHSH and CDR2 LQKENI. Variable domain in full (rest from reference TRBV18 and TRBJ2-2): NAGVMQNPRHLVRRRGQEARLRCSPMKGHSHVYWYRQLPEEGLKFMVYLQKENIIDESGMPKERFSAEFPKEGPSILRIQQVVRGDSAAYFCASSLSTGSNTGELFFGEGSRLTVL.

This chain links TRBV7-2 with TRBJ1-6; the D gene is possibly TRBD1 (5 bases). Germline lookup yields CDR1 SGHTA and CDR2 FQGNSA. Trimming removed 1 base from V and 10 bases from J, with 14 bases in between. CDR3 length: 15 residues. The CDR3 nucleotides are TGTGCCAGCAGCTTAGTGGGGGGGGAAGGGTCACCCCTCCACTTT. Translation: CASSLVGGEGSPLHF.

The rearrangement links TRBV11-2 to TRBJ2-7, with 9 nucleotides matching TRBD2. The CDR3 totals 14 residues. Trimming at V came to 2 bases and at J to 5 bases, leaving 4 bases not matched to a gene. Germline-derived CDR1 and CDR2 are SGHAT and FQNNGV. The CDR3 here is CASSLRGGGNEQYF. Here the CDR3 DNA reads TGTGCCAGCAGCTTACGCGGGGGGGGGAACGAGCAGTACTTC.